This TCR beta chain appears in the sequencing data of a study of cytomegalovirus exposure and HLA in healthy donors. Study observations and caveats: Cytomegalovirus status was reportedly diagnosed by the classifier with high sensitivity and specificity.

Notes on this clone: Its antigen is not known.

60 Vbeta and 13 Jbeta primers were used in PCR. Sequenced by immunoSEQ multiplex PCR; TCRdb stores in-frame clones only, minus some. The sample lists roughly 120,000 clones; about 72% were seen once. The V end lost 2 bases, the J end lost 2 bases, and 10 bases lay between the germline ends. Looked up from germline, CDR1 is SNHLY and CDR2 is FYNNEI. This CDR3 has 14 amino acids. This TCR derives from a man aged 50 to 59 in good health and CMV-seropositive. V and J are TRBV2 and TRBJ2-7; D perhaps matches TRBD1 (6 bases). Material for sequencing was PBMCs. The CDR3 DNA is TGTGCCAGCAGTGAAAGGGGGACGGCCTACGAGCAGTACTTC. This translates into CASSERGTAYEQYF.